This TCR beta chain emerged from a study of Ad26.COV2.S vaccination and SARS-CoV-2 variants. Study-wide points: People given the vaccine had a wider spike-specific TCR breadth than placebo recipients did. Substantial breadth was reported for post-vaccination spike-specific CD8+ and CD4+ T cells. Possibly, TCR breadth and depth analyses underestimated total T cell responses.

Notes on this clone: The antigen is undetermined.

Treatment: 15 to 20 received Ad26.COV2.S at low or high dose, single or two shots; about 5 received placebo; per-sample allocation not given. The investigators took samples on day 63 after the first vaccine or placebo injection. Spike of the Wuhan-strain SARS-CoV-2 was expressed by an Ad26 vector, which formed the vaccine. Germline values: CDR1 SEHNR, CDR2 FQNEAQ (reference sequence). This CDR3 spans 15 amino acids. V was trimmed by 6 bases and J by 3 bases, leaving 15 bases between them. Sequenced by immunoSEQ multiplex PCR; TCRdb stores in-frame clones only, minus some. The data hold approximately 460,000 clones, with roughly nine tenths observed a single time.

The clonotype comes from a person between 18 and 59 years old who received the Ad26.COV2.S COVID-19 vaccine or a placebo. This specimen consisted of peripheral blood, obtained in a trial of Ad26.COV2.S vaccine versus placebo. The rearrangement links TRBV7-9 to TRBJ1-3, with D possibly matching TRBD1 (6 bases). The CDR3 reads CASRKTGSSGNTIYF. The CDR3 DNA is TGTGCCAGCAGAAAAACAGGGAGTAGTGGAAACACCATATATTTT.